This T cell receptor (beta chain) originates from a study of T cell repertoires in cytomegalovirus infection. Overall study results and limits: Carriers of CMV and the relevant HLA type were discriminated by public TCR beta frequency. HLA-C-restricted CMV-specific TCR beta clonotypes prevailed in the ex vivo response.

On this clonotype: Its antigen is unknown.

Each CDR3 protein is one row after TCRdb ran MiXCR on the reads. The data show about 320,000 distinct CDR3 sequences, with more than 8% seen just once and approximately 4.5% held by the top ten. This CDR3 contains 15 residues. The V and J ends lost 4 bases and 6 bases respectively, with 18 bases between them. CDR1 SGHDN and CDR2 FVKESK come from the germline V gene. Sequenced: PBMCs. This receptor was taken from a human donor in good health (CMV status not recorded). Some clones in this sample may be carry-over from other donors' samples. The J gene is TRBJ1-2, the V gene TRBV14; D is ambiguous. The CDR3 coding sequence is TGTGCCAGCAGCCCTGGCATGAGGAAGGGTGATGGCTACACCTTC. This gives the protein CASSPGMRKGDGYTF.